This T cell receptor (beta chain) was captured in a study of cytomegalovirus exposure and HLA in healthy donors. Findings of the study overall: Most likely, a cluster of highly shared sequence variants arose as a sequencing artifact. A later analysis reportedly found fewer N-insertions in an Asian-associated ancestry cluster than the roughly 670-donor mean. By a later analysis, the bulk of CMV-associated TCR beta chains appeared HLA-restricted.

A remark on this clone: Its antigen remains unknown.

Primers for the PCR totalled 60 Vbeta and 13 Jbeta. The protocol was immunoSEQ multiplex PCR, while the TCRdb copy is restricted to in-frame clones and leaves out a portion. The data contain roughly 120,000 clones, roughly 63% of them singletons. The clonotype comes from a woman aged 70-85 years in good health and CMV-seropositive. The sequenced sample consisted of PBMCs.

Here the CDR3 DNA reads TGTGCCAGCAGCCCGGGAGCGGGAGCGCGGCAAGAGACCCAGTACTTC. This translates into CASSPGAGARQETQYF. The chain employs TRBV5-4 and TRBJ2-5; 8 nucleotides line up with TRBD2. Trimming removed 4 bases from V and 2 bases from J; junction bases left unmatched: 10. Germline-derived CDR1 and CDR2 are SGHNT and YYREEE (reference sequence). The CDR3 has 16 residues.